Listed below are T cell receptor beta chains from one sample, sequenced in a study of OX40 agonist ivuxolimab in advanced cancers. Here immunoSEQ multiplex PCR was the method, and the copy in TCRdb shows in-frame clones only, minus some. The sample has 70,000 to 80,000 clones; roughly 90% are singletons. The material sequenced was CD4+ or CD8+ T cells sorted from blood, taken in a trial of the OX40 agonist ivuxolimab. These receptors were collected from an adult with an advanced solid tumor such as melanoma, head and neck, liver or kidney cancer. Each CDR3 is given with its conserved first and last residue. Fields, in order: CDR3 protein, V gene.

CDR3aa: CASSLAGTGSYEQYF
v_gene: TRBV5-4

CDR3aa: CASSLDGSGRLKYEQYF
v_gene: TRBV5-1

CDR3aa: CASSPGAGQGSNEQFF
v_gene: TRBV5-1

CDR3aa: CASSLASGTYNEQFF
v_gene: TRBV5-6

CDR3aa: CASSSPGLNTEAFF
v_gene: TRBV27

CDR3aa: CASRGTGANTGELFF
v_gene: TRBV2

CDR3aa: CATSSGTRGTQYF
v_gene: TRBV15

CDR3aa: CASSPERLAKNIQYF
v_gene: TRBV2

CDR3aa: CASSPQGANYGYTF
v_gene: TRBV19

CDR3aa: CASSILSRGFDEQFF
v_gene: TRBV19

CDR3aa: CASSLNNEQYF
v_gene: TRBV5-5

CDR3aa: CASSGDRQETQYF
v_gene: TRBV7-2

CDR3aa: CASSSQGGGGTEAFF
v_gene: TRBV11-3

CDR3aa: CASRLRTGVLDQPQHF
v_gene: TRBV19

CDR3aa: CASSRTRPGLAGEETQYF
v_gene: TRBV5-4

CDR3aa: CAIGEAGQSYEQYF
v_gene: TRBV10-3

CDR3aa: CASRPGGNSRNTIYF
v_gene: TRBV6-5

CDR3aa: CASSRTETYEQYF
v_gene: TRBV19

CDR3aa: CASGTASTMRQFF
v_gene: TRBV6-5

CDR3aa: CASSTNYEQYF
v_gene: TRBV28

CDR3aa: CASSPRLANNEQFF
v_gene: TRBV27

CDR3aa: CASSQGGTIYTGELFF
v_gene: TRBV4-1

CDR3aa: CASRTSTAPQHF
v_gene: TRBV28